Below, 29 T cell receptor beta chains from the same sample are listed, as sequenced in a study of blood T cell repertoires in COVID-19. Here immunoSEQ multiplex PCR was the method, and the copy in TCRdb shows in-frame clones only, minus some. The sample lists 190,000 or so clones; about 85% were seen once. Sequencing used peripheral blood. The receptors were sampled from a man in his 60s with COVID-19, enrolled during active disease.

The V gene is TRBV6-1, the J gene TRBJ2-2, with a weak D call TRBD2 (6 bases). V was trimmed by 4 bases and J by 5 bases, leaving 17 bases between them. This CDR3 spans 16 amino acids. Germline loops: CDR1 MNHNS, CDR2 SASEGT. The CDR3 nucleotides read TGTGCCAGCAGTGCAGTGGTGACGGGGGTGACCGGGGAGCTGTTTTTT. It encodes CASSAVVTGVTGELFF.

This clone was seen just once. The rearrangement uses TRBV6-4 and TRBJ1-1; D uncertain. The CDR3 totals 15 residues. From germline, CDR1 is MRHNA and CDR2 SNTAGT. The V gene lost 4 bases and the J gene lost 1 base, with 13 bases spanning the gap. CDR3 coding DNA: TGTGCCAGCAGTGCCGACGGAGGATCGAACACTGAAGCTTTCTTT. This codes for CASSADGGSNTEAFF.

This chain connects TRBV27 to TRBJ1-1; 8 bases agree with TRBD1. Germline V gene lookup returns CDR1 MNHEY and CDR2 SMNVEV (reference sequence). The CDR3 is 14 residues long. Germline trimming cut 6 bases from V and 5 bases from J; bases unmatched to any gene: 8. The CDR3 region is CASSVQGARTEAFF. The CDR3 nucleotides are TGTGCCAGCAGCGTCCAGGGGGCGCGGACTGAAGCTTTCTTT.

The CDR3 DNA follows: TGTGCCAGTAGCCCCGGGAGGGGCCCCGAGCAGTACTTC. This codes for CASSPGRGPEQYF. V usage is TRBV19 and J usage is TRBJ2-7; 8 positions agree with TRBD2. The CDR3 contains 13 residues. Trimming cost V 6 bases and J 6 bases; bases outside gene matches: 7. Germline V CDR1 and CDR2: LNHDA, SQIVND (reference sequence).

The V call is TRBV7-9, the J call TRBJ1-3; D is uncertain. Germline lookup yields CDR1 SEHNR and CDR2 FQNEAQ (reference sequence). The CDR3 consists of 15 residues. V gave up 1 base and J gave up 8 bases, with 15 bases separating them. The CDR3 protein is CASSLDLPGKDTIYF. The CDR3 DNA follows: TGTGCCAGCAGCTTAGATCTCCCGGGGAAAGACACCATATATTTT.

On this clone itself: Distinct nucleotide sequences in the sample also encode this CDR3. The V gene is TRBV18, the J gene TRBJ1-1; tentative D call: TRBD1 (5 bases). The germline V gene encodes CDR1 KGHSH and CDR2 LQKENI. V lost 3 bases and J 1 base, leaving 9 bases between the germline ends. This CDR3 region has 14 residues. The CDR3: CASSPGQGNTEAFF. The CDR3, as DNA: TGTGCCAGCTCACCGGGGCAGGGGAACACTGAAGCTTTCTTT.

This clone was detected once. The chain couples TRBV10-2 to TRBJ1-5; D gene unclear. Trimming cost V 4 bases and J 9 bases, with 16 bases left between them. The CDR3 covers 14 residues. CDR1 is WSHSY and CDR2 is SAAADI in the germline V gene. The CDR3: CASSGLDSLGPQHF. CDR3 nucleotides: TGCGCCAGCAGTGGCCTGGACTCCCTGGGGCCCCAGCATTTT.

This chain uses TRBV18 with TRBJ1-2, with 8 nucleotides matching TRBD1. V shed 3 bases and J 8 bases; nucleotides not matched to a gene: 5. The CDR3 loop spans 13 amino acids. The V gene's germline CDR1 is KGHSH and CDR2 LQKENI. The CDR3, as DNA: TGTGCCAGCTCACCCTTGACAGGGGAAGGCTACACCTTC. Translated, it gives CASSPLTGEGYTF.

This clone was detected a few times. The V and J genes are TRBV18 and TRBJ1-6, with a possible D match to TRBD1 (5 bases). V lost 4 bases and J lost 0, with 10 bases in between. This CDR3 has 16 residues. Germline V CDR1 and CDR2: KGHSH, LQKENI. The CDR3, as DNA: TGTGCCAGCTCACTCAGGGAAAGCTCCTATAATTCACCCCTCCACTTT. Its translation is CASSLRESSYNSPLHF.

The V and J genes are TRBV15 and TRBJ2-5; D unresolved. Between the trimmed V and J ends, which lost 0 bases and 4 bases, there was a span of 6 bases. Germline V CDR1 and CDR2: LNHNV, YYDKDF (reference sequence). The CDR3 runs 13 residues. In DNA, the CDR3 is TGTGCCACCAGCAGAGATACGGGAGAGACCCAGTACTTC. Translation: CATSRDTGETQYF.

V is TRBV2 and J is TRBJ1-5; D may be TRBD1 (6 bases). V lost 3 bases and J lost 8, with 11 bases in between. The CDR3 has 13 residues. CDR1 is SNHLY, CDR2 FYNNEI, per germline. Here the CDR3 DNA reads TGTGCCAGCAGTGAGGGGGGGCTGGAGCCCCAGCATTTT. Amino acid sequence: CASSEGGLEPQHF.

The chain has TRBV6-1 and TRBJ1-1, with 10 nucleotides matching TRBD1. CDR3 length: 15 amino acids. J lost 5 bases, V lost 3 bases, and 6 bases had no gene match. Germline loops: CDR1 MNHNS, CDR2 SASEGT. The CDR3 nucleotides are TGTGCCAGCAGTGACCGGGACAGGGGAGTAACTGAAGCTTTCTTT. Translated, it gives CASSDRDRGVTEAFF.

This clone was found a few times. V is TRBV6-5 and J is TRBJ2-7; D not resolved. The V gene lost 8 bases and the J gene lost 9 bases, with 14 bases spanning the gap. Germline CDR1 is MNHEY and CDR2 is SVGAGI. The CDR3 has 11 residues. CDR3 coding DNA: TGTGCCAGCGCTTCCTGGAGAGGGCAGTACTTC. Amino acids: CASASWRGQYF.

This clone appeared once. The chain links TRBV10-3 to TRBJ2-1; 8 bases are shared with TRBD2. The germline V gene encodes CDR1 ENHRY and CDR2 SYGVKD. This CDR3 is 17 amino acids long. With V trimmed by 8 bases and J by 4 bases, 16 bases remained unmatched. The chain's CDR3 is CAIGSLPGGVIYNEQFF. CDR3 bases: TGTGCCATCGGTTCACTACCGGGAGGGGTTATTTACAATGAGCAGTTCTTC.

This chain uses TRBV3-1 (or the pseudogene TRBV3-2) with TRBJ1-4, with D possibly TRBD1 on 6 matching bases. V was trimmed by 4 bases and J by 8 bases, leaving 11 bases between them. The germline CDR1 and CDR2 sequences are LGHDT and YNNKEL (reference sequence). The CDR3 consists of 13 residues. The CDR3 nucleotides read TGTGCCAGCAGCCTTCAGGGGCGGGAAAAACTGTTTTTT. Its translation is CASSLQGREKLFF.

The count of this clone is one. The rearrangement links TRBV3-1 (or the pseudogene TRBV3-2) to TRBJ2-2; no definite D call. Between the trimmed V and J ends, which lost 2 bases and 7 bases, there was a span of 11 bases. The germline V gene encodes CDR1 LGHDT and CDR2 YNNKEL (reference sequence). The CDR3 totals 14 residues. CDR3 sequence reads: CASSQTSGRGELFF. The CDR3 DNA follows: TGTGCCAGCAGCCAAACCTCAGGCCGCGGGGAGCTGTTTTTT.

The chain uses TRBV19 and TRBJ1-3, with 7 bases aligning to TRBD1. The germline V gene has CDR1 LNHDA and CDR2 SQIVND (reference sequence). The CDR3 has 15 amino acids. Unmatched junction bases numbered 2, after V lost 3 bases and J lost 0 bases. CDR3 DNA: TGTGCCAGTAGTATTACAGGGGTCTCTGGAAACACCATATATTTT. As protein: CASSITGVSGNTIYF.

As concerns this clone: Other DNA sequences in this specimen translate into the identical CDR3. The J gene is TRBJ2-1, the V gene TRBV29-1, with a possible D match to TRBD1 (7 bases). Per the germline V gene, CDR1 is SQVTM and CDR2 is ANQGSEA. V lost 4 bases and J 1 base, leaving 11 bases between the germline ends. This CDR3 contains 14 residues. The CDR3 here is CSVGQGGSYNEQFF. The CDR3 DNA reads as TGCAGCGTTGGGCAGGGGGGATCCTACAATGAGCAGTTCTTC.

CDR3: CASSISQGRPPLHF. CDR3 DNA sequence: TGTGCCAGTAGTATCTCGCAGGGAAGGCCACCCCTCCACTTT. The chain is built from TRBV19 and TRBJ1-6, with TRBD1 as a possible D gene (5 bases). Trimming shortened V by 3 bases and J by 11 bases, and 14 bases separated the two germline ends. The CDR3 has 14 amino acids. CDR1 is LNHDA and CDR2 is SQIVND in the germline V gene (reference sequence).

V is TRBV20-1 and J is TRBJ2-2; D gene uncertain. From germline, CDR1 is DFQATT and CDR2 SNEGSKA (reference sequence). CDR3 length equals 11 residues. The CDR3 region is CARYSTGELFF. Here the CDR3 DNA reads TGCGCCCGCTATTCCACCGGGGAGCTGTTTTTT.

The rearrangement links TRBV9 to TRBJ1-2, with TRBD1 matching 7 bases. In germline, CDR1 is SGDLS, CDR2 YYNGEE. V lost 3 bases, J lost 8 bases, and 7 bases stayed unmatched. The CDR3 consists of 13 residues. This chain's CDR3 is CASSAQTGTGYTF. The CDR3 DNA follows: TGTGCCAGCAGCGCCCAGACAGGGACCGGCTACACCTTC.

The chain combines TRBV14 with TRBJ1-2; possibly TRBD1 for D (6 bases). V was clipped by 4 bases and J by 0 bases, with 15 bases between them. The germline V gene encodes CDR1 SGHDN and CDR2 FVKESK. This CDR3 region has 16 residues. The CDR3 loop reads CASSPVAGASNYGYTF. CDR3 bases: TGTGCCAGCAGCCCGGTGGCAGGGGCATCTAACTATGGCTACACCTTC.

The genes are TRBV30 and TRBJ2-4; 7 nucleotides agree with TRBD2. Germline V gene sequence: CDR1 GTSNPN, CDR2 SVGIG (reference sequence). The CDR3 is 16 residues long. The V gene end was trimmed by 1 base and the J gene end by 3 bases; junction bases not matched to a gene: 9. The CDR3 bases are TGTGCCTGGAGTGGGGCGGGCTCGGGGGGCAAAAACATTCAGTACTTC. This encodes CAWSGAGSGGKNIQYF.

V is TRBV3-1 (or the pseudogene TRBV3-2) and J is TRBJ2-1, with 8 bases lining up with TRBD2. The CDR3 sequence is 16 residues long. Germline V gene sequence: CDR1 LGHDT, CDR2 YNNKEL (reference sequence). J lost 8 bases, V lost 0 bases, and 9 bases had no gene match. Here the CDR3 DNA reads TGTGCCAGCAGCCAAGAGGTCGGGACTAGTTACCATGAGCAGTTCTTC. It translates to CASSQEVGTSYHEQFF.

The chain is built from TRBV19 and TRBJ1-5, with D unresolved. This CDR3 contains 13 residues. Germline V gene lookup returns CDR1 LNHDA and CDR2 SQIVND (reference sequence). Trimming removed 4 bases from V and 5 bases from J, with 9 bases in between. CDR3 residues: CASSKREYQPQHF. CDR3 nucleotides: TGTGCCAGTAGTAAGCGGGAGTATCAGCCCCAGCATTTT.

The CDR3 coding sequence is TGTGCCAGCTCACCATCGTGGGCGCGAACTGAAGCTTTCTTT. Its protein product is CASSPSWARTEAFF. The chain has TRBV18 and TRBJ1-1, with D unresolved. The CDR3 is 14 amino acids. Germline assignment: CDR1 KGHSH and CDR2 LQKENI. V lost 2 bases, J lost 5 bases, and 12 bases lay in between.

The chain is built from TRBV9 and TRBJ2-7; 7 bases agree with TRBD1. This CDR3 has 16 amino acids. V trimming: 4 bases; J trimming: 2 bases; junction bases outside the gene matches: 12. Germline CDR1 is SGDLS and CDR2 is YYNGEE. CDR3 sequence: CASSPQVRQGAYEQYF. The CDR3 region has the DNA TGTGCCAGCAGCCCCCAAGTCCGGCAGGGGGCCTACGAGCAGTACTTC.

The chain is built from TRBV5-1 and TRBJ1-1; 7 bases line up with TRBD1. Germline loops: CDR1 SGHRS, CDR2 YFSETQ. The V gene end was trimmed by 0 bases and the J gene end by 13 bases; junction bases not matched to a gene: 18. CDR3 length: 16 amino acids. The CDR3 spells CASSLGQGGGSTVGFF. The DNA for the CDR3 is TGCGCCAGCAGCTTGGGACAGGGAGGAGGAAGCACTGTCGGTTTCTTT.

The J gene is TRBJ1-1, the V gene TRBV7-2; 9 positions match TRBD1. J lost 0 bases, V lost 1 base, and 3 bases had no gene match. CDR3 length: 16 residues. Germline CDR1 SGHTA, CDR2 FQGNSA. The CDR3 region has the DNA TGTGCCAGCAGCTTAGGGACAGGGGATTTGAACACTGAAGCTTTCTTT. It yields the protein CASSLGTGDLNTEAFF.